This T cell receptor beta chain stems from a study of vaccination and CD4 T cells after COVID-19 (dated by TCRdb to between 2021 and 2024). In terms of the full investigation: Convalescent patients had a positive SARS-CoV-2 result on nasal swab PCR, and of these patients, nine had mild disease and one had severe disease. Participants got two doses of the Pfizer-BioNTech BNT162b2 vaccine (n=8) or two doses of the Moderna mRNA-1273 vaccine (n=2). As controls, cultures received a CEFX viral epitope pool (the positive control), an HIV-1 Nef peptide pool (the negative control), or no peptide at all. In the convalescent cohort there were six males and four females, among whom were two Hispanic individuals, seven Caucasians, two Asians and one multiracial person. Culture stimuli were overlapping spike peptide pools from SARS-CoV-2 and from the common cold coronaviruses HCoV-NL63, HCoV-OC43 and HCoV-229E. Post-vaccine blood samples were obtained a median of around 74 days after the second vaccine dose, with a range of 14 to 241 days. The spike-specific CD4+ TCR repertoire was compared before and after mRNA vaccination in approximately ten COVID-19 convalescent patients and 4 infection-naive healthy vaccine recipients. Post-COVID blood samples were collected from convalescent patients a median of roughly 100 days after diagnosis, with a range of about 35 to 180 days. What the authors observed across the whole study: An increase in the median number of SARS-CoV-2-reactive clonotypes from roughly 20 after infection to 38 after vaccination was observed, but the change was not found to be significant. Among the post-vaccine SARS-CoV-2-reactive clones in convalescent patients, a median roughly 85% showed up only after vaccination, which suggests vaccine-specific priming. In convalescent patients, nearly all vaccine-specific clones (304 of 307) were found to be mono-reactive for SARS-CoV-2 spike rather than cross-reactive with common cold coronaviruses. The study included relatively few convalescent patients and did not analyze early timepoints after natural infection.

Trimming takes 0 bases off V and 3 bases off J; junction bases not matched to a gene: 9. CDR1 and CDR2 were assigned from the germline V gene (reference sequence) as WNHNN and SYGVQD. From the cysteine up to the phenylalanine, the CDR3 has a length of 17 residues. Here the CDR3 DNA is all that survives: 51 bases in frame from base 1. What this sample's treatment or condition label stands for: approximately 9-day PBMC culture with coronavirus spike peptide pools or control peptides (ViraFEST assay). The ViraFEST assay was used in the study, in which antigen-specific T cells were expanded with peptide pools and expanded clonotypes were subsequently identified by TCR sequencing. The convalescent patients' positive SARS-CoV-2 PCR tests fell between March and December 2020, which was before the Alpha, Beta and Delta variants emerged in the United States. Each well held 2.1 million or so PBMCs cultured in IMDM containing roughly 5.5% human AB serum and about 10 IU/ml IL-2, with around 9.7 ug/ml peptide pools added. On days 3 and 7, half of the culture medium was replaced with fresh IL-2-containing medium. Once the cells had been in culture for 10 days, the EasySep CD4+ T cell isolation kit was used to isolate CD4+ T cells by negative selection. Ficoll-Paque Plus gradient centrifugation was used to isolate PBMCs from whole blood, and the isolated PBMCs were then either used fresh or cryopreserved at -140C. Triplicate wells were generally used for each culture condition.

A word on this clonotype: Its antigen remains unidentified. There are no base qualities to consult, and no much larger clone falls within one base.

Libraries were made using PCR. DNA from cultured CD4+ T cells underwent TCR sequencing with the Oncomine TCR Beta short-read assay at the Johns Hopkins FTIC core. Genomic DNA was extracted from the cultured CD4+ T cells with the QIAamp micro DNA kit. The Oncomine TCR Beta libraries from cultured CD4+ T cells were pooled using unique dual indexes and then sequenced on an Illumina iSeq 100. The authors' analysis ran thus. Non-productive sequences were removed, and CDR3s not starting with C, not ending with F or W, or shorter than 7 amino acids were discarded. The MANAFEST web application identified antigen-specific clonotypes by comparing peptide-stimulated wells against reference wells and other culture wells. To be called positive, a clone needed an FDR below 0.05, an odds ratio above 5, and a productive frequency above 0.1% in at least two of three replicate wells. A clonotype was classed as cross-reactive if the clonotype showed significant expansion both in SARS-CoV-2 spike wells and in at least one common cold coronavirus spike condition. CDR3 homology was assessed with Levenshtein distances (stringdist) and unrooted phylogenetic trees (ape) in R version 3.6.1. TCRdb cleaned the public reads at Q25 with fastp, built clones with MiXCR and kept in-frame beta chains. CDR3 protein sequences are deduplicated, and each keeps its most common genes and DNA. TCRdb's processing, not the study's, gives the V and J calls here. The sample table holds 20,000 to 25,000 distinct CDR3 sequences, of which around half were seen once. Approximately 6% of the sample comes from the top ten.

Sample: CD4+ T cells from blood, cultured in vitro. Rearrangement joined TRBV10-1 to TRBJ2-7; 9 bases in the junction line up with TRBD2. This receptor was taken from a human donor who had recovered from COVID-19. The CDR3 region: CASSESNSGRLGYEQYF. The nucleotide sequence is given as TGCGCCAGCAGTGAGTCGAATAGCGGGAGACTGGGCTACGAGCAGTACTTC.